This T cell receptor beta chain stems from a study of T cell responses to AZD1222 COVID-19 vaccine. Germline V CDR1 and CDR2: SGDLS, YYNGEE. Trimming left V 2 bases short and J 12 bases short, with 12 bases between. The CDR3 runs 13 residues. A single count supports this clone. Data came from immunoSEQ multiplex PCR; TCRdb stores just in-frame clones and leaves some out. The sample holds around 190,000 clones, around 94% seen once. The rearrangement uses TRBV9 and TRBJ1-6; no clear D gene. The material was peripheral blood, obtained 28 days after the second AZD1222 dose. The clonotype was recovered from an adult who received the AZD1222 COVID-19 vaccine. The CDR3 here is CASSVDPTQPLHF. DNA of the CDR3: TGTGCCAGCAGCGTCGACCCTACACAACCCCTCCACTTT. Variable domain in full (rest from reference TRBV9 and TRBJ1-6): DSGVTQTPKHLITATGQRVTLRCSPRSGDLSVYWYQQSLDQGLQFLIQYYNGEERAKGNILERFSAQQFPDLHSELNLSSLELGDSALYFCASSVDPTQPLHFGNGTRLTVT.